This entry lists 30 T cell receptor beta chains sequenced from one sample in a study of graft-versus-host responses after intestinal transplantation. Their antigens remain unidentified. Profiling relied on immunoSEQ multiplex PCR, and the TCRdb table lists in-frame clones only, not all of them. This sample carries more than 85,000 clones, 93% of them seen once, and the ten largest clones take approximately 0.49%. Sequenced material: unstimulated CD8+ T cells sorted from spleen or lymph node cells, taken before intestinal transplant. The origin of the receptors is a human donor who received an intestinal transplant.

The count of this clone is one. J is TRBJ2-7 and V is TRBV30; 7 positions agree with TRBD2. J gave up 3 bases and V 7 bases, and 6 bases lay outside the gene matches. Germline loops: CDR1 GTSNPN, CDR2 SVGIG (reference sequence). CDR3 length: 12 amino acids. Here the CDR3 reads CAYLREDYEQYF. The CDR3 coding sequence is TGTGCCTATCTCCGGGAGGACTACGAGCAGTACTTC. The full variable domain, in which reference TRBV30 and TRBJ2-7 provide the parts outside the CDR3, is SQTIHQWPATLVQPVGSPLSLECTVEGTSNPNLYWYRQAAGRGLQLLFYSVGIGQISSEVPQNLSASRPQDRQFILSSKKLLLSDSGFYLCAYLREDYEQYFGPGTRLTVT.

The genes are TRBV15 and TRBJ2-1; TRBD1 aligns across 9 bases. The V gene end was trimmed by 4 bases and the J gene end by 6 bases; junction bases not matched to a gene: 10. This CDR3 region has 16 residues. From germline, CDR1 is LNHNV and CDR2 YYDKDF (reference sequence). CDR3: CATSTTGTGWGNEQFF. The CDR3 bases are TGTGCCACCAGCACCACCGGGACAGGGTGGGGCAATGAGCAGTTCTTC.

V gene TRBV5-6 combines with J gene TRBJ2-1; D perhaps matches TRBD2 (6 bases). V lost 5 bases and J 2 bases, leaving 14 bases between the germline ends. CDR1 is SGHDT, CDR2 YYEEEE, per germline. The CDR3 spans 15 residues. DNA of the CDR3: TGTGCCAGCAGGCCTGGCGGAGGGGCCTACAATGAGCAGTTCTTC. Protein sequence: CASRPGGGAYNEQFF. Based on the CDR3 plus reference TRBV5-6 and TRBJ2-1, the full variable domain is DAGVTQSPTHLIKTRGQQVTLRCSPKSGHDTVSWYQQALGQGPQFIFQYYEEEERQRGNFPDRFSGHQFPNYSSELNVNALLLGDSALYLCASRPGGGAYNEQFFGPGTRLTVL.

V and J are TRBV27 and TRBJ2-1; a possible D gene is TRBD1 (5 bases). CDR3 length: 14 amino acids. Germline V lookup: CDR1 MNHEY, CDR2 SMNVEV (reference sequence). Trimming left V 4 bases short and J 9 bases short, with 16 bases between. CDR3 DNA sequence: TGTGCCAGCAGTTGGGGCCCATCTAGTGGTGAGCAGTTCTTC. It yields the protein CASSWGPSSGEQFF.

The rearrangement joins TRBV27 to TRBJ2-1; 7 nucleotides align to TRBD1. Germline trimming cut 1 base from V and 7 bases from J; bases unmatched to any gene: 4. The CDR3 covers 14 residues. Germline lookup yields CDR1 MNHEY and CDR2 SMNVEV (reference sequence). The CDR3 is CASSLYDRENEQFF. The CDR3 coding sequence is TGTGCCAGCAGTTTATACGACAGGGAGAATGAGCAGTTCTTC.

The chain is built from TRBV11-1 and TRBJ2-5, with TRBD1 identical over 7 bases. This CDR3 has 15 amino acids. The junction had 6 bases not matched to a gene; V was cut back by 5 bases and J by 0 bases. In germline, CDR1 is SGHAT, CDR2 FQDESV (reference sequence). CDR3 residues: CASSRTTGNQETQYF. The CDR3 DNA sequence: TGTGCCAGCAGCCGTACGACAGGGAACCAAGAGACCCAGTACTTC.

V gene TRBV6-1 combines with J gene TRBJ2-7; weak D call: TRBD2 (6 bases). Germline V gene lookup returns CDR1 MNHNS and CDR2 SASEGT. The CDR3 consists of 15 residues. With 1 base removed from V and 3 bases from J, the gap between germline ends came to 13 bases. This CDR3 is CASSEGGGTFYEQYF. The CDR3, as DNA: TGTGCCAGCAGTGAAGGTGGTGGGACTTTCTACGAGCAGTACTTC.

The chain has TRBV7-8 and TRBJ2-1, with TRBD2 identical over 11 bases. Trimming at V came to 3 bases and at J to 5 bases, leaving 6 bases not matched to a gene. This CDR3 comprises 16 residues. Germline V gene lookup returns CDR1 SGHVS and CDR2 FQNEAQ. The CDR3 sequence: CASSLWELAGDNEQFF. CDR3 sequence (DNA): TGTGCCAGCAGCTTGTGGGAACTAGCGGGAGACAATGAGCAGTTCTTC.

To note about this clone: Other DNA variants within this sample encode the same CDR3. The CDR3 nucleotides are TGTGCCAGCAGTTTATCCGCCGTGTACGAGCAGTACTTC. As protein: CASSLSAVYEQYF. The chain combines TRBV27 with TRBJ2-7; D is undetermined. The CDR3 is made up of 13 amino acids. Germline CDR1 reads MNHEY; CDR2 reads SMNVEV (reference sequence). The V end lost 0 bases, the J end lost 4 bases, and 7 bases lay between the germline ends.

This sequence joins TRBV19 and TRBJ2-7; D not resolved. This CDR3 comprises 13 residues. The germline V and J ends were trimmed by 6 bases and 3 bases, with 12 bases remaining between them. CDR1 is LNHDA, CDR2 SQIVND, per germline (reference sequence). The CDR3 coding sequence is TGTGCCAGTAGCCCCGGTCAGTACTACGAGCAGTACTTC. This encodes CASSPGQYYEQYF.

This clone was detected only once. The genes are TRBV30 and TRBJ2-7, with TRBD1 matching 7 bases. With V trimmed by 3 bases and J by 6 bases, 14 bases remained unmatched. CDR1 is GTSNPN, CDR2 SVGIG, per germline (reference sequence). The CDR3 is made up of 15 amino acids. The CDR3 reads CAWRNRDSVFGEQYF. CDR3 in DNA: TGTGCCTGGAGAAACCGGGACAGCGTTTTCGGCGAGCAGTACTTC.

This chain connects TRBV18 to TRBJ2-7; TRBD1 agrees at 7 bases. In germline, CDR1 is KGHSH, CDR2 LQKENI. The V gene end was trimmed by 6 bases and the J gene end by 5 bases; junction bases not matched to a gene: 10. The CDR3 has 14 residues. CDR3 DNA: TGTGCCAGCTCTCACCGGGACAGACCCCACGAGCAGTACTTC. Translated, it gives CASSHRDRPHEQYF.

The chain combines TRBV27 with TRBJ2-7; D is perhaps TRBD2 (5 bases). From germline, CDR1 is MNHEY and CDR2 SMNVEV (reference sequence). The CDR3 has 14 amino acids. V lost 1 base and J 3 bases, leaving 10 bases between the germline ends. CDR3 sequence: CASSLLGSDYEQYF. DNA of the CDR3: TGTGCCAGCAGTTTATTGGGTAGCGACTACGAGCAGTACTTC.

In this sample, this clone turned up a few times. The gene calls are TRBV6-5 and TRBJ1-3; 7 nucleotides line up with TRBD1. CDR1 and CDR2 (germline): MNHEY, SVGAGI. J gave up 4 bases and V 4 bases, and 4 bases lay outside the gene matches. This CDR3 contains 14 residues. Here the CDR3 DNA reads TGTGCCAGCAGTTTTAGGACAGGCGGAAACACCATATATTTT. Translated, it gives CASSFRTGGNTIYF.

The chain combines TRBV27 with TRBJ1-1; 10 nucleotides line up with TRBD1. The CDR3 contains 15 residues. CDR1 MNHEY and CDR2 SMNVEV come from the germline V gene (reference sequence). The trim removed 4 bases at V and 3 bases at J, leaving 5 bases unmatched. The CDR3 DNA sequence: TGTGCCAGCAGTTCCGGGACAGGGGCGTACACTGAAGCTTTCTTT. Translating it yields CASSSGTGAYTEAFF.

This clone appeared a single time. This chain connects TRBV30 to TRBJ1-5; maybe TRBD1 (6 bases). This CDR3 has 13 residues. V was pared by 2 bases and J by 6 bases, with 11 bases between. Germline lookup yields CDR1 GTSNPN and CDR2 SVGIG (reference sequence). The CDR3 sequence: CAWSRGAPQPQHF. The CDR3 nucleotides are TGTGCCTGGAGTCGGGGGGCCCCTCAGCCCCAGCATTTT.

With respect to this clone: A junction boundary mismatches the germline segment, possibly from a read error. This sequence joins TRBV7-3 and TRBJ2-7; 9 bases map to TRBD1. This CDR3 contains 15 residues. Germline CDR1 SGHTA, CDR2 FQGTGA. CDR3 in amino acids: CASSLTTGTGNVQYF. In DNA, the CDR3 is TGTGCCAGCAGCCTAACGACCGGGACAGGGAACGTGCAGTACTTC.

V usage is TRBV6-1 and J usage is TRBJ2-1; D is perhaps TRBD2 (5 bases). V lost 6 bases and J lost 3, with 15 bases in between. This CDR3 spans 15 amino acids. Germline CDR1 reads MNHNS; CDR2 reads SASEGT. As DNA, the CDR3 is TGTGCCAGCAGCCCTATACTAGGGAACTACAATGAGCAGTTCTTC. Amino acid sequence: CASSPILGNYNEQFF.

The CDR3 loop reads CASSERSQRPNTGELFF. The CDR3 coding sequence is TGTGCCAGCAGTGAAAGGTCCCAGCGGCCGAACACCGGGGAGCTGTTTTTT. The gene calls are TRBV2 and TRBJ2-2, with a weak D call TRBD2 (5 bases). Between the trimmed V and J ends, which lost 2 bases and 0 bases, there was a span of 13 bases. The germline V gene encodes CDR1 SNHLY and CDR2 FYNNEI. CDR3 length: 17 residues.

This rearrangement joins TRBV11-2 to TRBJ2-7, with 7 bases identical to TRBD2. The CDR3 runs to 14 residues. The V gene's germline CDR1 is SGHAT and CDR2 FQNNGV. DNA for the CDR3: TGTGCAGCCCCCCGGGGAGGGGCTTCCCCCGAGCAGTACTTC. This gives the protein CAAPRGGASPEQYF.

The chain combines TRBV2 with TRBJ1-1; D gene unclear. Per the germline V gene, CDR1 is SNHLY and CDR2 is FYNNEI. The CDR3 is 15 residues long. Trimming pared 10 bases from V and 3 bases from J, leaving 21 bases between. CDR3 sequence: CANTDWEGLHTEAFF. CDR3 nucleotides: TGTGCCAACACTGACTGGGAAGGGCTGCACACTGAAGCTTTCTTT.

This chain connects TRBV4-1 to TRBJ2-7; tentative D call: TRBD2 (6 bases). The CDR3 has 15 amino acids. V lost 1 base and J 4 bases, leaving 14 bases between the germline ends. Looked up from germline, CDR1 is MGHRA and CDR2 is YSYEKL. The CDR3 loop reads CASSQVSGRIYEQYF. CDR3 sequence (DNA): TGCGCCAGCAGCCAAGTCAGCGGGCGAATTTACGAGCAGTACTTC.

The V gene is TRBV6-5, the J gene TRBJ1-1; D is perhaps TRBD1 (5 bases). Trimming shortened V by 1 base and J by 7 bases, and 19 bases separated the two germline ends. CDR1 and CDR2 (germline): MNHEY, SVGAGI. CDR3 length: 16 amino acids. The CDR3 region is CASSYFLGGRGNEAFF. CDR3 DNA: TGTGCCAGCAGTTACTTCCTGGGGGGAAGGGGCAATGAAGCTTTCTTT.

V usage is TRBV29-1 and J usage is TRBJ1-2; no clear D gene. From germline, CDR1 is SQVTM and CDR2 ANQGSEA. This CDR3 comprises 12 residues. The V end was cut by 8 bases, the J end by 10 bases, with 20 bases between. The CDR3 bases are TGCAGCATCCAAACGGCCGGGAGTCTCTACACCTTC. Translating gives CSIQTAGSLYTF.

This clone was detected only once. The chain couples TRBV4-1 to TRBJ1-5, with 9 bases identical to TRBD1. Germline trimming cut 3 bases from V and 1 base from J; bases unmatched to any gene: 4. In germline, CDR1 is MGHRA, CDR2 YSYEKL. The length of the CDR3 is 16 residues. This CDR3 reads CASSQWTGDSNQPQHF. CDR3 DNA sequence: TGCGCCAGCAGCCAGTGGACAGGGGACAGCAATCAGCCCCAGCATTTT.

This sequence joins TRBV29-1 and TRBJ2-5; tentatively, D is TRBD1 (6 bases). The germline gives CDR1 SQVTM, CDR2 ANQGSEA. The CDR3 is 13 residues long. Deletions cut 4 bases from V and 2 bases from J, with 11 bases between. Written as DNA, the CDR3 is TGCAGCGTTGCCGGACAGAATCAAGAGACCCAGTACTTC. Its translation is CSVAGQNQETQYF.

The chain uses TRBV6-5 and TRBJ1-1, with D possibly being TRBD1 (5 bases). Germline assignment: CDR1 MNHEY and CDR2 SVGAGI. The CDR3 runs to 15 residues. Trimming took 6 bases from V and 4 from J, leaving 18 bases between them. The DNA for the CDR3 is TGTGCCAGCAGCGAGGGGACGGGTTCAGGCACTGAAGCTTTCTTT. It translates to CASSEGTGSGTEAFF.

This chain uses TRBV7-8 with TRBJ2-1; 10 bases match TRBD2. Germline V gene data show CDR1 as SGHVS and CDR2 as FQNEAQ. The CDR3 loop spans 14 amino acids. The ends lost 3 bases at V and 9 bases at J; junction bases unmatched: 5. CDR3 sequence: CASSFRIAGGEQFF. The CDR3 DNA is TGTGCCAGCAGCTTCAGAATAGCGGGAGGTGAGCAGTTCTTC. The whole variable domain, filled in from reference TRBV7-8 and TRBJ2-1, reads GAGVSQSPRYKVAKRGQDVALRCDPISGHVSLFWYQQALGQGPEFLTYFQNEAQLDKSGLPSDRFFAERPEGSVSTLKIQRTQQEDSAVYLCASSFRIAGGEQFFGPGTRLTVL.

This chain links TRBV14 with TRBJ2-4; 12 bases map to TRBD2. Trimming at V came to 1 base and at J to 7 bases, leaving 11 bases not matched to a gene. Germline loops: CDR1 SGHDN, CDR2 FVKESK. This CDR3 spans 18 amino acids. The CDR3, as DNA: TGTGCCAGCAGCCAAGCTGTTCTAGCGGGAGGGCGTTGGAACATTCAGTACTTC. This gives the protein CASSQAVLAGGRWNIQYF.

The chain joins TRBV10-2 to TRBJ2-3; 12 bases fit TRBD2. The germline V gene encodes CDR1 WSHSY and CDR2 SAAADI. The CDR3 has 16 residues. Trimming at V came to 2 bases and at J to 6 bases, leaving 6 bases not matched to a gene. CDR3 nucleotide sequence: TGCGCCAGCAGTGAGGGCCTAGCGGGAGGGCCGGATACGCAGTATTTT. Translated, it gives CASSEGLAGGPDTQYF.